The 8 T cell receptor beta chains presented below share a single source sample, sequenced in a study of immune heterogeneity within non-small cell lung tumors. Template material for each sample was 550 to 700 ng of bulk tumor genomic DNA. Several far-apart biopsies were taken per primary tumor during surgery. Enrolled individuals presented with untreated, newly diagnosed non-small cell lung cancer and received curative surgery. Multiplex PCR amplified TCR beta CDR3 with 32 V and 13 J primers. TCRdb recomputed calls from the multiplex PCR reads with MiXCR, one row per CDR3 protein. The top ten clones hold about 12% of a sample with just over 4,000 distinct CDR3 sequences, 27% of them seen once. Specimen: lung tumor tissue. Every receptor here comes from a man between 60 and 75 years old with non-small cell lung cancer.

This clonotype is judged medium-sized. This sequence joins TRBV11-3 and TRBJ1-1; unclear D gene. The germline CDR1 and CDR2 sequences are SGHNT and YENEEA. V lost 1 base and J lost 0, with 3 bases in between. The CDR3 runs 13 residues. The CDR3 here is CASSLVMNTEAFF. Here the CDR3 DNA reads TGTGCCAGCAGCTTAGTAATGAACACTGAAGCTTTCTTT.

Turning to this clonotype: One end of the junction varies from germline; a read error may be responsible. J is TRBJ1-1 and V is TRBV5-5; no definite D call. This CDR3 is 15 amino acids long. Germline V gene data show CDR1 as SGHKS and CDR2 as YYEKEE (reference sequence). The CDR3 region is CANSLLLWVNTEAFF. CDR3 nucleotide sequence: TGTGCCAACAGCTTGTTGTTATGGGTGAACACTGAAGCTTTCTTT.

This clonotype was seen only a few times. In DNA, the CDR3 is TGTGCCAGCAGGGGACAGGGAGATCAGCCCCAGCATTTT. Its protein product is CASRGQGDQPQHF. The V gene is TRBV6-1, the J gene TRBJ1-5; TRBD1 agrees at 9 bases. CDR1 MNHNS and CDR2 SASEGT come from the germline V gene. The CDR3 sequence is 13 residues long. With V trimmed by 6 bases and J by 5 bases, 2 bases remained unmatched.

Sample share makes this clonotype large (0.1 to 1%). The V and J genes are TRBV20-1 and TRBJ1-1; 9 bases map to TRBD1. CDR3 size: 14 residues. V dropped 5 bases and J dropped 0; count of bases not matched to a gene: 4. From germline, CDR1 is DFQATT and CDR2 SNEGSKA (reference sequence). The CDR3 reads CSALGQGMNTEAFF. The CDR3 nucleotides read TGCAGTGCTCTTGGACAGGGGATGAACACTGAAGCTTTCTTT.

By share, this clonotype ranks as large (0.1 to 1%). The chain combines TRBV30 with TRBJ1-4; weak D call: TRBD1 (6 bases). The CDR3 is 13 amino acids. Per germline, CDR1 GTSNPN and CDR2 SVGIG (reference sequence). V was trimmed by 6 bases and J by 4 bases, leaving 12 bases between them. CDR3 loop: CACMRGDNEKLFF. As DNA, the CDR3 is TGTGCCTGTATGAGGGGGGATAATGAAAAACTGTTTTTT.

This clonotype has a handful of counts. The chain has TRBV27 and TRBJ1-6; D is unclear. CDR1 is MNHEY and CDR2 is SMNVEV in the germline V gene (reference sequence). The V end was cut by 10 bases, the J end by 11 bases, with 24 bases between. This CDR3 has 15 residues. Here the CDR3 DNA reads TGTGCCACCCAACCAACGACGAATCTGGGTCCACCCCTCCACTTT. Translation gives CATQPTTNLGPPLHF.

This clonotype showed up just a few times. One junction end disagrees with the germline gene, perhaps due to a read error. The chain carries TRBV5-5 and TRBJ2-5; 9 nucleotides align to TRBD2. Germline assignment: CDR1 SGHKS and CDR2 YYEKEE (reference sequence). This CDR3 spans 17 amino acids. The CDR3 nucleotides are TGTGCCATCAGCTTCGGGGGGATAGCGGGAGCCTTGGAGACCCAGTACTTC. It specifies CAISFGGIAGALETQYF.

V is TRBV3-1 and J is TRBJ1-1, with D unresolved. Looked up from germline, CDR1 is LGHDT and CDR2 is YNNKEL (reference sequence). The ends were cut back, 3 bases at V and 1 base at J, with 6 bases in the middle. CDR3 size: 13 residues. For the CDR3, the DNA is TGTGCCAGCAGCCACGCGAAGAACACTGAAGCTTTCTTT. Its translation is CASSHAKNTEAFF.